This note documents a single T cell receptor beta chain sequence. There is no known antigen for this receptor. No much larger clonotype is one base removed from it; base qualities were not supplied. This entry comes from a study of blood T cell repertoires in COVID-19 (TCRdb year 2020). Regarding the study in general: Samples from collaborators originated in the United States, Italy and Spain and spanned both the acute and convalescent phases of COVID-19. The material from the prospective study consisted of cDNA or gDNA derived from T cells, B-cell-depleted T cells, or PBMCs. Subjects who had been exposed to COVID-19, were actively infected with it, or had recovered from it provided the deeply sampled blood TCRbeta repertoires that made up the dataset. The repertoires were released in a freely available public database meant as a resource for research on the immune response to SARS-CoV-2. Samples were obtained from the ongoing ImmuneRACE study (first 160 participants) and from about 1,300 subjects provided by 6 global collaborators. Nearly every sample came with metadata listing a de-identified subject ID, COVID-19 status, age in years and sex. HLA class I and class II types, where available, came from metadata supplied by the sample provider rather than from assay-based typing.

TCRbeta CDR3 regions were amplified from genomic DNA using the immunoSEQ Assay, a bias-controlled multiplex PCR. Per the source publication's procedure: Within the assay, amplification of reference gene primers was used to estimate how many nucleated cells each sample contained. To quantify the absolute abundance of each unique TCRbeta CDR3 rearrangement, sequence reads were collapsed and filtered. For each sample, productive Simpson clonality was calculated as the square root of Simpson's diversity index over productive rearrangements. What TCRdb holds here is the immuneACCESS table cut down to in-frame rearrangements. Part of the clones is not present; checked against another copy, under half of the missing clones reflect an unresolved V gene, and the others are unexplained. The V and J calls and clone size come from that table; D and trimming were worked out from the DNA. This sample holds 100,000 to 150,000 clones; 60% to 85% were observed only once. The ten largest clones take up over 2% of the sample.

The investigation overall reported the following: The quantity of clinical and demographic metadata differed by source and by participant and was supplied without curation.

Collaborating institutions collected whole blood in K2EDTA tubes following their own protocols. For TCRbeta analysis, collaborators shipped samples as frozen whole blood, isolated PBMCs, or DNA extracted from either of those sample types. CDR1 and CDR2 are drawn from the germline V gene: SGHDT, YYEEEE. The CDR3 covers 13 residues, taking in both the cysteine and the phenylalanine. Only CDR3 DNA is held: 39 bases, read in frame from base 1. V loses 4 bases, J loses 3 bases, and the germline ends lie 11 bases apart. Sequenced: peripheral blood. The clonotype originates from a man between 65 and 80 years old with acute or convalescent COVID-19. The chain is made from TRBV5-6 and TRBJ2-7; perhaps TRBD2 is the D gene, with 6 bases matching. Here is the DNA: TGTGCCAGCAGCAGAAGGAGGGTCTACGAGCAGTACTTC. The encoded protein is CASSRRRVYEQYF.